These 5 T cell receptor beta chains were sequenced from one sample in a study of technical replicates of blood from a handful of donors. TCRdb keeps only in-frame clones here, not all; method: immunoSEQ multiplex PCR. This repertoire shows some 83,000 clones, about 92% found once; its top ten account for 0.35% to 0.5%. Specimen: T cells isolated from PBMCs. The receptors were sampled from a human donor in good health.

V and J are TRBV4-2 and TRBJ2-1; 7 bases match TRBD2. Looked up from germline, CDR1 is LGHNA and CDR2 is YNFKEQ. After removal of 1 base from V and 5 bases from J, the junction contained 5 bases not matched to a gene. This CDR3 is built from 15 residues. Here the CDR3 reads CASSQGASGDNEQFF. The CDR3 DNA sequence: TGTGCCAGCAGCCAAGGGGCTAGCGGTGACAATGAGCAGTTCTTC.

This clone was detected only once. The chain carries TRBV27 and TRBJ2-1; D possibly corresponds to TRBD1 (5 bases). CDR1 is MNHEY, CDR2 SMNVEV, per germline (reference sequence). V lost 1 base and J 12 bases, leaving 13 bases between the germline ends. This CDR3 region has 13 residues. The CDR3 reads CASSLLSGQLQFF. CDR3 nucleotide sequence: TGTGCCAGCAGTTTATTGAGTGGACAACTGCAGTTCTTC.

The chain uses TRBV7-9 and TRBJ2-7; 7 nucleotides agree with TRBD1. Germline V gene lookup returns CDR1 SEHNR and CDR2 FQNEAQ (reference sequence). V lost 4 bases and J lost 1; bases outside the gene matches: 4. This CDR3 contains 14 residues. CDR3 sequence reads: CASSYRDRSYEQYF. The CDR3 region has the DNA TGTGCCAGCAGCTACCGGGACAGATCCTACGAGCAGTACTTC.

This chain links TRBV6-5 with TRBJ2-3; D not certain. Per the germline V gene, CDR1 is MNHEY and CDR2 is SVGAGI. Trimming shortened V by 5 bases and J by 6 bases, and 12 bases separated the two germline ends. The length of the CDR3 is 13 residues. CDR3 DNA sequence: TGTGCCAGCAGTCGGAGATCCTCGGATACGCAGTATTTT. This gives the protein CASSRRSSDTQYF.

This chain joins TRBV5-1 and TRBJ2-2, with TRBD2 matching over 9 bases. After removal of 0 bases from V and 0 bases from J, the junction contained 3 bases not matched to a gene. Germline CDR1 SGHRS, CDR2 YFSETQ. The CDR3 is made up of 17 amino acids. CDR3 coding DNA: TGCGCCAGCAGCTTGGGGACTAGCGCCACGAACACCGGGGAGCTGTTTTTT. Its translation is CASSLGTSATNTGELFF.